This T cell receptor beta chain was identified in a study of CD8 T cells in ankylosing spondylitis. Study-wide results and caveats: Ankylosing spondylitis blood appeared to carry a characteristic TCR beta motif of roughly eight highly homologous variants. In the blood and synovial fluid of reactive arthritis, some motif variants had been previously reported. Matched synovial fluid from ankylosing spondylitis patients was reported to be enriched for disease-linked clones.

Researchers built TCR beta libraries using quantitative 5'-RACE with molecular barcodes. MiXCR was run by TCRdb on the 5' RACE reads, yielding one entry per CDR3 protein. In the table there are hundreds of thousands of distinct CDR3 sequences, 20% to 30% of which are singletons. The CDR3 is made up of 12 amino acids. Germline CDR1 is MDHEN and CDR2 is SYDVKM. Trimming cost V 6 bases and J 6 bases, with 9 bases left between them. This clonotype has a count of ten or more. The target antigen is unknown. The receptor was derived from a male donor with ankylosing spondylitis or in good health (not recorded which). What was sequenced was blood, either unsorted or a sorted T cell fraction (not recorded which). This sequence joins TRBV28 and TRBJ2-4; D perhaps matches TRBD1 (5 bases). CDR3 nucleotides: TGTGCCAGCAGCTTGCAGGGAAACATTCAGTACTTC. This encodes CASSLQGNIQYF.